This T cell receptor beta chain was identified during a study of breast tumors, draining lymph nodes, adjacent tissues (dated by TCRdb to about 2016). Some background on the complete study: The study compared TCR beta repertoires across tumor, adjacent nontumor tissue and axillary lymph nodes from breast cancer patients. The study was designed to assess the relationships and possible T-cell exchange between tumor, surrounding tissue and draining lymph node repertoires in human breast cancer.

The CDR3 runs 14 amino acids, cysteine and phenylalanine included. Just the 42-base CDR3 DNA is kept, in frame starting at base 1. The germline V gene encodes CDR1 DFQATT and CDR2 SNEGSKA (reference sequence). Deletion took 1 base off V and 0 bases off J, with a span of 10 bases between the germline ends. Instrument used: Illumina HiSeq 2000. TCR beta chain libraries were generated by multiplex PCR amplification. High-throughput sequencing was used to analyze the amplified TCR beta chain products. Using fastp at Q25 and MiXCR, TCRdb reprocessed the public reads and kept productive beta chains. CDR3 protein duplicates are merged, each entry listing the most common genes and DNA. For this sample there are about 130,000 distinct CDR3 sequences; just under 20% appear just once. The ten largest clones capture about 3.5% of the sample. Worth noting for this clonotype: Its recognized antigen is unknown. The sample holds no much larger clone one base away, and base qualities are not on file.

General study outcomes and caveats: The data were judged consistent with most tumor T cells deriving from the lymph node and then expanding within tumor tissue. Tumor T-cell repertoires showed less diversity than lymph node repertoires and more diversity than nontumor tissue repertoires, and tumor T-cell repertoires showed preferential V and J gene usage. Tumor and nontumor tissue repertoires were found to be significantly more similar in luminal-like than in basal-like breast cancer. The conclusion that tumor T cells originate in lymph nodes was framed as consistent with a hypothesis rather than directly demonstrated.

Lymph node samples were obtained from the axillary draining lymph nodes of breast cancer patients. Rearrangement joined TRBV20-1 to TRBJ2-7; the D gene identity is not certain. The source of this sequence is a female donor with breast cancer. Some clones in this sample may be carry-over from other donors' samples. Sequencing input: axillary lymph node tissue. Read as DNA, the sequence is TGCAGTGCTAGAGTTTCCAGGTCCTCCTACGAGCAGTACTTC. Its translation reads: CSARVSRSSYEQYF.